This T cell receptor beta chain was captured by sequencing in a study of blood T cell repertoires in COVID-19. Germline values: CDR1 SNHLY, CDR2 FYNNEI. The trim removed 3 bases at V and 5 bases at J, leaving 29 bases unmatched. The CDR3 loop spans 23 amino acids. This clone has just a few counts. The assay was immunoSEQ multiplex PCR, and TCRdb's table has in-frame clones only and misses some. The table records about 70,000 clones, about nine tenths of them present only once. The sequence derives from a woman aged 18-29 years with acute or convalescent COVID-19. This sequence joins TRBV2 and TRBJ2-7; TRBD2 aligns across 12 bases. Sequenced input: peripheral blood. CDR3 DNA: TGTGCCAGCAGTGATCCGGGGCTAGCGGGAGGGCAAGTTCGACACGAGCACTTCGACGAGCAGTACTTC. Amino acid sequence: CASSDPGLAGGQVRHEHFDEQYF.